The T cell receptor (beta chain) described here comes from a study of CD8 T cells in Susac syndrome. CDR1 is MNHEY and CDR2 is SMNVEV in the germline V gene (reference sequence). V trimming: 6 bases; J trimming: 1 base; junction bases outside the gene matches: 5. The CDR3 runs 14 residues. Random hexamers were used to reverse transcribe 0.5 to 1 ug of RNA. A multiplex approach, immunoSEQ multiplex PCR, amplified TCR beta CDR3 across 54 Vbeta and 13 Jbeta. TCRdb re-called the immunoSEQ multiplex PCR reads with MiXCR, one entry per CDR3 protein. The sample holds about 430,000 distinct CDR3 sequences, 85% seen once. Sequencing targeted TCR beta in T cells from blood (CD8+ and CD4+). The multiple sclerosis controls consisted of treatment-naive patients with relapsing-remitting disease, either stable or active.

The chain carries TRBV27 and TRBJ1-1, with 7 bases lining up with TRBD1. Sequencing used CD8+ T cells from PBMCs. The TCR originated in a human donor with multiple sclerosis. Here the CDR3 DNA reads TGTGCCAGCAGCGCCGGGACAGCGAACACTGAAGCTTTCTTT. It encodes CASSAGTANTEAFF.